One and the same sample provided the 30 T cell receptor beta chains below, sequenced in a study of blood T cell repertoires in COVID-19. This table comes from immunoSEQ multiplex PCR, and its TCRdb copy is limited to in-frame clones, with some not included. The repertoire includes over 60,000 clones, more than 70% of them detected once, and more than 2.5% sits in the top ten. Sequencing was carried out using peripheral blood. The receptors shown here come from a man aged 65-85 years with active or convalescent COVID-19.

The rearrangement joins TRBV6-1 to TRBJ2-7; TRBD2 aligns across 9 bases. The ends lost 2 bases at V and 1 base at J; junction bases unmatched: 0. Germline lookup yields CDR1 MNHNS and CDR2 SASEGT. There are 14 residues in the CDR3. The CDR3 region is CASSETSGSYEQYF. CDR3 in DNA: TGTGCCAGCAGTGAAACTAGCGGGTCCTACGAGCAGTACTTC.

The chain is built from TRBV5-1 and TRBJ2-3; no clear D gene. The CDR3 runs to 14 residues. V was trimmed by 0 bases and J by 1 base, leaving 6 bases between them. Germline CDR1 is SGHRS and CDR2 is YFSETQ. This chain's CDR3 is CASSLAPGTDTQYF. The CDR3 DNA follows: TGCGCCAGCAGCTTGGCCCCAGGCACAGATACGCAGTATTTT.

J is TRBJ2-5 and V is TRBV19; D is possibly TRBD1 (6 bases). Looked up from germline, CDR1 is LNHDA and CDR2 is SQIVND (reference sequence). The CDR3 is made up of 15 amino acids. The germline V and J ends were trimmed by 3 bases and 2 bases, with 13 bases remaining between them. CDR3: CASSIATGEQETQYF. CDR3 DNA: TGTGCCAGTAGTATTGCGACAGGAGAACAAGAGACCCAGTACTTC.

The chain carries TRBV30 and TRBJ1-2; 7 nucleotides agree with TRBD1. V shed 5 bases and J 4 bases; nucleotides not matched to a gene: 13. Germline values: CDR1 GTSNPN, CDR2 SVGIG (reference sequence). The CDR3 has 15 residues. CDR3 coding DNA: TGTGCCTGGTTTCCGGGACAGAAATTTTCCTATGGCTACACCTTC. Amino acid sequence: CAWFPGQKFSYGYTF.

The rearrangement joins TRBV29-1 to TRBJ2-7; tentative D call: TRBD1 (6 bases). The ends were cut back, 4 bases at V and 2 bases at J, with 12 bases in the middle. CDR3 size: 13 residues. CDR1 is SQVTM, CDR2 ANQGSEA, per germline. CDR3 in DNA: TGCAGCGTTGTGCATGGGGGCCCCTACGAGCAGTACTTC. As protein: CSVVHGGPYEQYF.

This clone occurred once. This chain links TRBV10-3 with TRBJ2-7, with 7 bases fitting TRBD1. The length of the CDR3 is 13 residues. V lost 6 bases to trimming and J lost 3 bases; unmatched junction nucleotides: 5. Germline CDR1 and CDR2: ENHRY and SYGVKD. The CDR3 DNA reads TGTGCCATCAGCCGGGACAGAATCTACGAGCAGTACTTC. Translating it yields CAISRDRIYEQYF.

The DNA of the CDR3 is TGTGCCACCAGCAGAGAGGAGACGTCGGCTGAGCAGTTCTTC. This sequence encodes CATSREETSAEQFF. The chain combines TRBV15 with TRBJ2-1; D remains ambiguous. The ends were cut back, 0 bases at V and 9 bases at J, with 12 bases in the middle. This CDR3 is 14 amino acids long. The germline V gene encodes CDR1 LNHNV and CDR2 YYDKDF (reference sequence).

This clone was detected only a few times. This chain links TRBV2 with TRBJ2-2, with TRBD2 matching over 12 bases. The CDR3 is made up of 15 amino acids. Per germline, CDR1 SNHLY and CDR2 FYNNEI. Trimming at V came to 6 bases and at J to 7 bases, leaving 6 bases not matched to a gene. This CDR3 is CASRGGLAGLGELFF. The CDR3 DNA is TGTGCCAGCAGAGGCGGACTAGCGGGACTCGGGGAGCTGTTTTTT.

The rearrangement joins TRBV5-6 to TRBJ1-2; TRBD1 agrees at 8 bases. V was pared by 1 base and J by 5 bases, with 16 bases of the junction left unmatched. Germline CDR1 SGHDT, CDR2 YYEEEE. The CDR3 length is 18 residues. The DNA for the CDR3 is TGTGCCAGCAGCTTGCGGACAGGGACAATTCTTCGGATTTATGGCTACACCTTC. Translation gives CASSLRTGTILRIYGYTF.

The chain recombines TRBV7-9 with TRBJ2-3; D call uncertain. The CDR3 sequence is 15 residues long. The germline V gene has CDR1 SEHNR and CDR2 FQNEAQ (reference sequence). V was trimmed by 2 bases and J by 0 bases, leaving 9 bases between them. The CDR3 here is CASSLRDPSTDTQYF. For the CDR3, the DNA is TGTGCCAGCAGCTTACGAGATCCTAGCACAGATACGCAGTATTTT.

CDR3 sequence reads: CASSPTTQGGPEAFF. The CDR3, as DNA: TGCGCCAGCAGCCCAACTACCCAGGGTGGTCCTGAAGCTTTCTTT. This chain links TRBV5-1 with TRBJ1-1; D possibly corresponds to TRBD1 (5 bases). Trimming left V 4 bases short and J 6 bases short, with 19 bases between. Germline V lookup: CDR1 SGHRS, CDR2 YFSETQ. The CDR3 length is 15 residues.

Regarding this clone: Additional DNA sequences in this sample encode the identical CDR3. The chain has TRBV5-1 and TRBJ2-1, with 15 bases aligning to TRBD2. Germline values: CDR1 SGHRS, CDR2 YFSETQ. The length of the CDR3 is 19 residues. Trimming took 2 bases from V and 0 from J; bases not matched to a gene: 6. The CDR3, as DNA: TGCGCCAGCAGCTTTGGACTAGCGGGGGGGATTAGCTCCTACAATGAGCAGTTCTTC. It codes for CASSFGLAGGISSYNEQFF.

The CDR3 nucleotides read TGTGCCAGTGGGACTAGCGGGGGGCCGGGAGAGACCCAGTACTTC. This translates into CASGTSGGPGETQYF. This chain joins TRBV10-3 and TRBJ2-5; TRBD2 agrees at 15 bases. This CDR3 contains 15 residues. In germline, CDR1 is ENHRY, CDR2 SYGVKD. The ends lost 10 bases at V and 4 bases at J; junction bases unmatched: 7.

This clone occurred once. The CDR3 DNA reads as TGTGCCAGCAGCTTATCTTGGACAGAAACCTACTCTGGGGCCAACGTCCTGACTTTC. Translated, it gives CASSLSWTETYSGANVLTF. The chain has TRBV7-8 and TRBJ2-6; maybe TRBD1 (6 bases). Per the germline V gene, CDR1 is SGHVS and CDR2 is FQNEAQ. The CDR3 is made up of 19 amino acids. With 2 bases removed from V and 0 bases from J, the gap between germline ends came to 17 bases. The full variable domain, completed using reference TRBV7-8 and TRBJ2-6, is GAGVSQSPRYKVAKRGQDVALRCDPISGHVSLFWYQQALGQGPEFLTYFQNEAQLDKSGLPSDRFFAERPEGSVSTLKIQRTQQEDSAVYLCASSLSWTETYSGANVLTFGAGSRLTVL.

V gene TRBV10-3 combines with J gene TRBJ1-4, with unresolved D. The CDR3 contains 14 residues. The germline V and J ends were trimmed by 4 bases and 8 bases, with 14 bases remaining between them. CDR1 and CDR2 from the germline V gene are ENHRY and SYGVKD. CDR3 in DNA: TGTGCCATCAGTGTGGCGGGCCTGGGGGAAAAACTGTTTTTT. It specifies CAISVAGLGEKLFF.

The chain links TRBV5-1 to TRBJ1-6, with no clear D. The V gene lost 2 bases and the J gene lost 7 bases, with 10 bases spanning the gap. Germline V lookup: CDR1 SGHRS, CDR2 YFSETQ. The CDR3 runs to 14 residues. CDR3 sequence reads: CASSFGQRNSPLHF. In DNA form, the CDR3 reads TGCGCCAGCAGCTTTGGTCAGCGGAATTCACCCCTCCACTTT.

V and J are TRBV3-1 (or the pseudogene TRBV3-2) and TRBJ2-3; 10 nucleotides match TRBD1. The CDR3 has 14 residues. The V gene's germline CDR1 is LGHDT and CDR2 YNNKEL (reference sequence). Trimming removed 2 bases from V and 14 bases from J; junction bases left unmatched: 10. CDR3 region: CASSQNPGQGERYF. CDR3 bases: TGTGCCAGCAGCCAAAATCCAGGACAGGGGGAGAGGTATTTT.

This clone was detected only a few times. V and J are TRBV27 and TRBJ1-1; D is undetermined. Looked up from germline, CDR1 is MNHEY and CDR2 is SMNVEV (reference sequence). This CDR3 contains 13 residues. The V end was cut by 3 bases, the J end by 2 bases, with 7 bases between. The CDR3 loop is CASSLGRNTEAFF. CDR3 in DNA: TGTGCCAGCAGTTTGGGCAGAAACACTGAAGCTTTCTTT.

This chain links TRBV2 with TRBJ2-4, with TRBD2 identical over 9 bases. In germline, CDR1 is SNHLY, CDR2 FYNNEI. The length of the CDR3 is 13 residues. The V segment lost 5 bases and the J segment 4 bases; nucleotides outside the gene matches: 0. This CDR3 reads CASSTSGKNIQYF. CDR3 coding DNA: TGTGCCAGCAGTACTAGCGGGAAAAACATTCAGTACTTC.

The chain uses TRBV5-1 and TRBJ2-2; 7 positions match TRBD2. The CDR3 is 14 residues long. V shed 5 bases, J shed 4 bases, and the junction held 5 bases outside the gene matches. The germline CDR1 and CDR2 sequences are SGHRS and YFSETQ. The DNA of the CDR3 is TGCGCCAGCAGGGGAGGGGAAAGCACCGGGGAGCTGTTTTTT. Its translation is CASRGGESTGELFF.

J is TRBJ1-2 and V is TRBV28; D remains ambiguous. CDR1 is MDHEN and CDR2 is SYDVKM in the germline V gene. The V gene lost 4 bases and the J gene lost 5 bases, with 8 bases spanning the gap. This CDR3 contains 12 residues. CDR3 sequence reads: CASSWGAYGYTF. The DNA of the CDR3 is TGTGCCAGCAGTTGGGGAGCGTATGGCTACACCTTC.

This chain connects TRBV9 to TRBJ2-1; D is unresolved. Germline V lookup: CDR1 SGDLS, CDR2 YYNGEE. This CDR3 is built from 14 residues. Trimming stripped 3 bases from V and 2 bases from J, with 9 bases between. The CDR3 loop reads CASSAPQAYNEQFF. As DNA, the CDR3 is TGTGCCAGCAGCGCCCCACAAGCCTACAATGAGCAGTTCTTC.

This clone occurred once. J is TRBJ2-7 and V is TRBV6-4; TRBD2 is a possible D gene (6 bases). The CDR3 covers 12 residues. Trimming stripped 6 bases from V and 2 bases from J, with 8 bases between. The germline gives CDR1 MRHNA, CDR2 SNTAGT. DNA for the CDR3: TGTGCCAGCAGGCGGGATCCCTACGAGCAGTACTTC. Residues: CASRRDPYEQYF.

The J gene is TRBJ2-7, the V gene TRBV7-2; the match to TRBD2 covers 9 bases. Per the germline V gene, CDR1 is SGHTA and CDR2 is FQGNSA. Trimming cost V 7 bases and J 6 bases; bases outside gene matches: 10. CDR3 length equals 14 residues. The CDR3 nucleotides read TGTGCCAGCACCATGATAGCGGGAGCTGGCGAGCAGTACTTC. Its translation is CASTMIAGAGEQYF.

The chain employs TRBV6-6 and TRBJ1-3; 8 bases agree with TRBD1. In germline, CDR1 is MNHNY, CDR2 SVGAGI (reference sequence). This CDR3 region has 15 residues. The trim removed 4 bases at V and 6 bases at J, leaving 8 bases unmatched. CDR3 sequence reads: CASSSLDRGENTIYF. The CDR3 DNA reads TGTGCCAGCAGTTCCCTAGACAGGGGCGAAAACACCATATATTTT.

The chain is built from TRBV5-6 and TRBJ2-3; D remains ambiguous. The length of the CDR3 is 13 residues. Germline V gene sequence: CDR1 SGHDT, CDR2 YYEEEE. V shed 1 base and J shed 6 bases, with 9 bases lying between them. This CDR3 reads CASSLIEVDTQYF. DNA for the CDR3: TGTGCCAGCAGCTTGATTGAGGTGGATACGCAGTATTTT.

This clone was counted once. This chain connects TRBV19 to TRBJ2-1; 7 nucleotides align to TRBD2. CDR1 and CDR2 from the germline V gene are LNHDA and SQIVND (reference sequence). V shed 7 bases, J shed 4 bases, and the junction held 7 bases outside the gene matches. This CDR3 comprises 14 residues. CDR3 DNA: TGTGCCAGTACCCCTAGCGGAGCATACAATGAGCAGTTCTTC. The encoded protein is CASTPSGAYNEQFF.

The chain is built from TRBV7-9 and TRBJ1-2, with 7 positions matching TRBD1. The trim removed 5 bases at V and 2 bases at J, leaving 5 bases unmatched. Germline values: CDR1 SEHNR, CDR2 FQNEAQ (reference sequence). The CDR3 is 14 amino acids. In DNA form, the CDR3 reads TGTGCCAGCAGCCCCGGGACAGCGAACTATGGCTACACCTTC. It yields the protein CASSPGTANYGYTF.

The genes are TRBV5-6 and TRBJ1-1; D gene ambiguous. The CDR3 loop spans 15 amino acids. V lost 4 bases, J lost 2 bases, and 15 bases lay in between. CDR1 is SGHDT, CDR2 YYEEEE, per germline. The CDR3 spells CASSRRHSGNTEAFF. The CDR3 DNA sequence: TGTGCCAGCAGCCGCCGACACTCCGGAAACACTGAAGCTTTCTTT.

This chain uses TRBV5-1 with TRBJ2-5; 7 nucleotides match TRBD2. J lost 1 base, V lost 6 bases, and 12 bases had no gene match. Per the germline V gene, CDR1 is SGHRS and CDR2 is YFSETQ. The CDR3 sequence is 16 residues long. This CDR3 is CASKLIPGRLQETQYF. Written as DNA, the CDR3 is TGCGCCAGCAAACTCATTCCCGGGAGGCTCCAAGAGACCCAGTACTTC.